The present T cell receptor beta chain was sequenced within a study of regulatory T cells in long-lasting Graves disease. As for the study in general: Newly diagnosed Graves' patients took antithyroid drugs under 3 months. Overall study results and limits: The study found lower TCR diversity in persistent Graves' patients than in newly diagnosed ones.

The time point here: newly diagnosed GD, antithyroid drugs for less than 3 months. PBMC RNA was the source of the TCR library. Sequencing libraries for TCR beta were prepared with iRepertoire HTBI primers and Arm-PCR of CDR3 regions. TCRdb re-derived calls from the multiplex PCR reads in MiXCR, one entry per CDR3 protein. Here the sample spans approximately 300,000 distinct CDR3 sequences, over 15% being singletons. Many counts were recorded for this clonotype. Its matching antigen is unknown. This material consisted of peripheral blood mononuclear cells (PBMCs), taken at new diagnosis, from a patient treated with antithyroid drugs. This TCR derives from a female donor with Graves disease.

CDR3 DNA: TGTGCCAGCAGTTTAACATCCGGACTAGCGCAGTTCTTC. It yields the protein CASSLTSGLAQFF. The rearrangement uses TRBV27 and TRBJ2-1; TRBD2 agrees at 8 bases. The CDR3 has 13 amino acids. V dropped 2 bases and J dropped 12; count of bases not matched to a gene: 6. Germline V gene sequence: CDR1 MNHEY, CDR2 SMNVEV (reference sequence).